The entry below describes one T cell receptor (beta chain). As yet, its antigen is unknown. There are 14 residues in the CDR3. The V end was cut by 6 bases, the J end by 3 bases, with 12 bases between. Germline V gene lookup returns CDR1 MNHNY and CDR2 SVGAGI (reference sequence). The data were produced by immunoSEQ multiplex PCR, yet TCRdb's version contains in-frame clones alone and is incomplete. The profile covers under 150,000 clones, with roughly 91% appearing a single time and approximately 1% taken by the ten largest. The data derive from a study of OX40 agonist ivuxolimab in advanced cancers. Study-wide results and limits: On average, CD8+ T cells showed a greater number of expanded clones than CD4+. The authors also found low normalized T-cell clonal expansion in some nonresponders.

The input for sequencing was CD4+ or CD8+ T cells sorted from blood, taken in a trial of the OX40 agonist ivuxolimab. The chain joins TRBV6-6 to TRBJ1-3; maybe TRBD1 (6 bases). The receptor was derived from an adult with an advanced solid tumor such as melanoma, head and neck, liver or kidney cancer. The CDR3 sequence: CASSIGTFGNTIYF. CDR3 DNA sequence: TGTGCCAGCAGCATCGGGACATTTGGAAACACCATATATTTT.